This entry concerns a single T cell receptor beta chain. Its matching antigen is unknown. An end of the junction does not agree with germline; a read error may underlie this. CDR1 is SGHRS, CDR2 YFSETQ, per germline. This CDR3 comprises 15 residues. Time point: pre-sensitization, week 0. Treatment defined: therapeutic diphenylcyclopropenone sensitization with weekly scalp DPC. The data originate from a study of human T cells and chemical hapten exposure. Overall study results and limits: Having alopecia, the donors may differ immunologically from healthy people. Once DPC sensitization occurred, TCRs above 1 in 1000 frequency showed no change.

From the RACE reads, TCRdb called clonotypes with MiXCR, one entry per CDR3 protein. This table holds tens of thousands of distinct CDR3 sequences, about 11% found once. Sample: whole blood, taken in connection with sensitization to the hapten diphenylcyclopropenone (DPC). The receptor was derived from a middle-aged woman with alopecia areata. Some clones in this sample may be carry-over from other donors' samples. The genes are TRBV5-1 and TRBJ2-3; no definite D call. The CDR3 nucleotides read TGCGCCAACAGCTTGAATAGGGCATTTGCAGATACGCAGTATTTT. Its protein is CANSLNRAFADTQYF.